The clone carrying this T cell receptor (beta chain) was detected many times. This entry is derived from a study of T cells in Graves' hyperthyroidism and ophthalmopathy. Amplified TCR beta CDR3 regions derived from RNA transcripts. The primer set for the first-round RT-PCR of the TCR CDR3 was HTBI. Via MiXCR, TCRdb re-called the multiplex PCR reads, giving one row per CDR3 protein. Among about 640,000 distinct CDR3 sequences listed, about 20% were seen once. The CDR3 loop spans 15 amino acids. V lost 5 bases and J lost 0; bases outside the gene matches: 4. CDR1 is SGHAT and CDR2 is FQNNGV in the germline V gene.

J is TRBJ2-7 and V is TRBV11-2; 10 bases align to TRBD1. This clonotype originated in a man in his thirties or forties with Graves' ophthalmopathy. The sample taken for sequencing was blood. The CDR3: CASSIGTGASYEQYF. The CDR3 nucleotides read TGTGCCAGCAGCATAGGGACAGGGGCCTCCTACGAGCAGTACTTC.